This T cell receptor beta chain comes out of a study of cytomegalovirus exposure and HLA in healthy donors. Broader study findings: Some TCR beta chains (roughly 160 of them) were listed as cytomegalovirus-associated. Rates of TCR association differed by HLA locus in a later analysis, with DRB1 highest and HLA-C lowest.

Primers for the PCR totalled 60 Vbeta and 13 Jbeta. The data were produced by immunoSEQ multiplex PCR, yet TCRdb's version contains in-frame clones alone and is incomplete. The table has over 85,000 clones, approximately 77% seen once. In the case of this clone: The antigen is unknown.

V dropped 7 bases and J dropped 2; count of bases not matched to a gene: 2. CDR1 SQVTM and CDR2 ANQGSEA come from the germline V gene. The CDR3 runs to 12 residues. The receptor's source is a male donor in good health and CMV-seropositive. Sequences were obtained from PBMCs. The V and J genes are TRBV29-1 and TRBJ2-3; 8 bases fit TRBD1. The CDR3 loop is CSAQGVTDTQYF. Written as DNA, the CDR3 is TGCAGCGCACAGGGGGTCACAGATACGCAGTATTTT.